Below, 24 T cell receptor beta chains from the same sample are listed, as sequenced in a study of OX40 agonist ivuxolimab in advanced cancers. Only in-frame clones appear in the TCRdb table, and some are missing; sequencing was by immunoSEQ multiplex PCR. The data hold fewer than 90,000 clones, with about 87% observed a single time. Sequenced here: CD4+ or CD8+ T cells sorted from blood, sampled in a trial of the OX40 agonist ivuxolimab. These receptors all stem from an adult with an advanced solid tumor such as melanoma, head and neck, liver or kidney cancer.

This clone was seen a single time. The CDR3 sequence: CASSSSTRSQETQYF. CDR3 in DNA: TGTGCCAGCAGTTCCTCGACTAGATCCCAAGAGACCCAGTACTTC. The chain combines TRBV27 with TRBJ2-5, with a tentative D call TRBD2 (6 bases). Germline CDR1 is MNHEY and CDR2 is SMNVEV (reference sequence). This CDR3 has 15 residues. The V and J ends lost 4 bases and 1 base respectively, with 13 bases between them.

The CDR3 sequence is CASSPGQGVGGNTIYF. CDR3 DNA sequence: TGTGCCAGCTCACCGGGACAGGGGGTCGGTGGAAACACCATATATTTT. The V call is TRBV18, the J call TRBJ1-3, with 11 bases aligning to TRBD1. V dropped 3 bases and J dropped 3; count of bases not matched to a gene: 4. The CDR3 consists of 16 residues. The V gene's germline CDR1 is KGHSH and CDR2 LQKENI.

This chain uses TRBV28 with TRBJ1-5; 7 positions agree with TRBD1. The CDR3 has 14 residues. The ends lost 7 bases at V and 7 bases at J; junction bases unmatched: 10. The V gene's germline CDR1 is MDHEN and CDR2 SYDVKM. The CDR3 loop is CASILEGARQPQHF. The CDR3 DNA is TGTGCCAGCATATTGGAGGGGGCTAGGCAGCCCCAGCATTTT.

The CDR3 is CASSLREDSEQFF. The DNA of the CDR3 is TGTGCCAGCAGCTTAAGGGAGGACTCTGAGCAGTTCTTC. The chain couples TRBV7-3 to TRBJ2-1; D is perhaps TRBD2 (6 bases). This CDR3 region has 13 residues. Germline-derived CDR1 and CDR2 are SGHTA and FQGTGA. V was trimmed by 1 base and J by 9 bases, leaving 10 bases between them.

The V gene is TRBV9, the J gene TRBJ1-4; D remains ambiguous. Per the germline V gene, CDR1 is SGDLS and CDR2 is YYNGEE. The CDR3 length is 14 residues. With 5 bases removed from V and 8 bases from J, the gap between germline ends came to 16 bases. Written as DNA, the CDR3 is TGTGCCAGCAGTTCCCGCCGGGCTGGCGAAAAACTGTTTTTT. Its translation is CASSSRRAGEKLFF.

This clone has just one count. The chain recombines TRBV7-9 with TRBJ1-1; D is possibly TRBD1 (5 bases). Germline lookup yields CDR1 SEHNR and CDR2 FQNEAQ (reference sequence). The CDR3 length is 14 residues. Trimming stripped 4 bases from V and 5 bases from J, with 14 bases between. The CDR3 spells CASSSPKGRTEAFF. The CDR3 DNA reads as TGTGCCAGCAGCTCACCTAAGGGACGAACTGAAGCTTTCTTT.

There are a few counts of this clone. The chain has TRBV7-9 and TRBJ2-7; no definite D call. The V end lost 6 bases, the J end lost 2 bases, and 14 bases lay between the germline ends. The CDR3 runs 14 residues. CDR1 and CDR2 from the germline V gene are SEHNR and FQNEAQ (reference sequence). The CDR3 region has the DNA TGTGCCAGCAGTGGGCCACTACGGGCCTACGAGCAGTACTTC. As protein: CASSGPLRAYEQYF.

This sequence joins TRBV19 and TRBJ2-4, with 8 bases fitting TRBD1. CDR3 size: 16 residues. Looked up from germline, CDR1 is LNHDA and CDR2 is SQIVND (reference sequence). V trimming: 2 bases; J trimming: 3 bases; junction bases outside the gene matches: 6. The CDR3 DNA is TGTGCCAGTAGTATAAAACAGGGGGTATACAAAAACATTCAGTACTTC. This sequence encodes CASSIKQGVYKNIQYF.

The CDR3 here is CASSTRGLSETQYF. CDR3 sequence (DNA): TGTGCCAGTAGTACCAGGGGGCTTTCGGAGACCCAGTACTTC. The rearrangement joins TRBV19 to TRBJ2-5; TRBD1 agrees at 8 bases. Trimming at V came to 4 bases and at J to 5 bases, leaving 6 bases not matched to a gene. The germline gives CDR1 LNHDA, CDR2 SQIVND (reference sequence). The CDR3 extends over 14 amino acids.

The rearrangement links TRBV6-5 to TRBJ2-5, with 11 positions matching TRBD1. The CDR3 loop spans 16 amino acids. Germline V lookup: CDR1 MNHEY, CDR2 SVGAGI. J gave up 4 bases and V 0 bases, and 4 bases lay outside the gene matches. CDR3 residues: CASSYSRTGGAETQYF. In DNA form, the CDR3 reads TGTGCCAGCAGTTACTCCCGGACAGGGGGCGCAGAGACCCAGTACTTC.

CDR3 sequence reads: CAISTGGETDTQYF. The CDR3 nucleotides are TGTGCCATCAGCACAGGGGGGGAGACAGATACGCAGTATTTT. The gene calls are TRBV10-3 and TRBJ2-3, with D possibly TRBD1 on 8 matching bases. The CDR3 loop spans 14 amino acids. Trimming removed 6 bases at V and 3 bases at J, with 13 bases between. The germline CDR1 and CDR2 sequences are ENHRY and SYGVKD.

V is TRBV7-9 and J is TRBJ2-2; D ambiguous. The V and J ends lost 5 bases and 3 bases respectively, with 7 bases between them. The CDR3 is made up of 13 amino acids. Germline CDR1 and CDR2: SEHNR and FQNEAQ (reference sequence). CDR3 sequence: CASSRDYTGELFF. CDR3 bases: TGTGCCAGCAGCCGTGACTACACCGGGGAGCTGTTTTTT.

In its sample, this clone was seen once. The V and J genes are TRBV27 and TRBJ1-1; no reliable D call. Trimming pared 2 bases from V and 8 bases from J, leaving 9 bases between. The CDR3 has 12 amino acids. From germline, CDR1 is MNHEY and CDR2 SMNVEV (reference sequence). The CDR3: CASSLNEGEAFF. The CDR3 nucleotides read TGTGCCAGCAGTTTAAATGAAGGGGAAGCTTTCTTT.

The chain recombines TRBV6-5 with TRBJ1-3; the D is unclear. From germline, CDR1 is MNHEY and CDR2 SVGAGI. V was trimmed by 4 bases and J by 8 bases, leaving 6 bases between them. This CDR3 comprises 11 residues. The CDR3 DNA sequence: TGTGCCAGCAGTTCTATAGACACCATATATTTT. This gives the protein CASSSIDTIYF.

The chain couples TRBV5-1 to TRBJ2-3; maybe TRBD2 (6 bases). Trimming cost V 4 bases and J 6 bases, with 15 bases left between them. CDR3 length: 14 amino acids. CDR1 and CDR2 (germline): SGHRS, YFSETQ. The CDR3 nucleotides are TGCGCCAGCAGCGCCGGGAGCCAGGTCGATACGCAGTATTTT. Amino acid sequence: CASSAGSQVDTQYF.

This rearrangement joins TRBV29-1 to TRBJ2-4; D is uncertain. V lost 3 bases to trimming and J lost 3 bases, with 6 bases between them. The CDR3 has 12 amino acids. The germline V gene has CDR1 SQVTM and CDR2 ANQGSEA. DNA of the CDR3: TGCAGCGTTGAGGTGGTCAAAAACATTCAGTACTTC. Translating gives CSVEVVKNIQYF.

The chain has TRBV18 and TRBJ1-2, with a tentative D call TRBD1 (6 bases). Germline values: CDR1 KGHSH, CDR2 LQKENI. Deletions cut 6 bases from V and 6 bases from J, with 17 bases between. The CDR3 runs to 14 residues. CDR3 bases: TGTGCCAGCTCGAACTCCGGGACACTTGATGGCTACACCTTC. Translated, it gives CASSNSGTLDGYTF.

The chain links TRBV2 to TRBJ2-5, with D perhaps TRBD1 or TRBD2 (5 bases each). The CDR3 is 12 amino acids. CDR1 and CDR2 from the germline V gene are SNHLY and FYNNEI. Deletions cut 10 bases from V and 4 bases from J, with 13 bases between. This CDR3 reads CATRDVGETQYF. The CDR3 region has the DNA TGTGCCACCCGGGACGTCGGAGAGACCCAGTACTTC.

This clone was counted once. This rearrangement joins TRBV4-3 to TRBJ1-1; possible D gene TRBD1, 5 bases. The length of the CDR3 is 14 residues. From germline, CDR1 is LGHNA and CDR2 YSLEER. Trimming shortened V by 0 bases and J by 1 base, and 6 bases separated the two germline ends. CDR3 amino acids: CASSQEGPNTEAFF. The CDR3 region has the DNA TGCGCCAGCAGCCAAGAGGGACCGAACACTGAAGCTTTCTTT.

The chain recombines TRBV9 with TRBJ2-2; 8 bases fit TRBD2. Germline V gives CDR1 SGDLS, CDR2 YYNGEE. The CDR3 totals 14 residues. Germline trimming cut 0 bases from V and 7 bases from J; bases unmatched to any gene: 2. The CDR3 is CASSVVAGGGELFF. The DNA for the CDR3 is TGTGCCAGCAGCGTAGTCGCGGGGGGCGGGGAGCTGTTTTTT.

The J gene is TRBJ2-2, the V gene TRBV19, with D possibly matching TRBD1 (6 bases). The ends were cut back, 6 bases at V and 3 bases at J, with 14 bases in the middle. CDR1 is LNHDA and CDR2 is SQIVND in the germline V gene (reference sequence). The CDR3 length is 15 residues. CDR3 in DNA: TGTGCCAGTAGCCTGGTGGGGGCCTACACCGGGGAGCTGTTTTTT. Protein: CASSLVGAYTGELFF.

The chain couples TRBV6-6 to TRBJ1-3, with 8 bases fitting TRBD1. The CDR3 has 15 amino acids. The V segment lost 4 bases and the J segment 3 bases; nucleotides outside the gene matches: 5. Per the germline V gene, CDR1 is MNHNY and CDR2 is SVGAGI (reference sequence). The CDR3 DNA reads as TGTGCCAGCAGTTTCCGGACAGGGAATGGAAACACCATATATTTT. This translates into CASSFRTGNGNTIYF.

The rearrangement joins TRBV27 to TRBJ1-6, with D possibly being TRBD1 (5 bases). The ends were cut back, 5 bases at V and 14 bases at J, with 19 bases in the middle. Germline V gene data show CDR1 as MNHEY and CDR2 as SMNVEV (reference sequence). There are 14 residues in the CDR3. The CDR3 sequence: CASSPRDGVGTLHF. In nucleotides, the CDR3 is TGTGCCAGCAGTCCGCGGGACGGTGTGGGGACCCTCCACTTT.

The J gene is TRBJ1-1, the V gene TRBV27; 8 bases are a match to TRBD1. This CDR3 spans 14 amino acids. Per the germline V gene, CDR1 is MNHEY and CDR2 is SMNVEV (reference sequence). V gave up 4 bases and J gave up 0 bases; unmatched junction bases: 1. The CDR3 loop reads CASSSGQVNTEAFF. The CDR3, as DNA: TGTGCCAGCAGTTCGGGACAGGTGAACACTGAAGCTTTCTTT.